A selection of T cell receptor beta chains follows, all from one sample in a study of T cell changes during pregnancy in multiple sclerosis. Assay: immunoSEQ multiplex PCR; the TCRdb copy retains only in-frame clones and omits some. Here the sample spans under 95,000 clones, around nine tenths being singletons. The source material was peripheral blood, sampled in the second trimester of pregnancy. These receptors were taken from a female donor with multiple sclerosis, enrolled in a pregnancy study. CDR3s include the opening cysteine and the closing phenylalanine or tryptophan. A D gene is named only where the DNA matches it firmly. Not every row has a clone size; where given, it reads once, few, many or a size class.

d_call | j_call | clone_size | v_call | cdr3_nt | cdr3_aa
TRBD1 | TRBJ1-1 | NA | TRBV6-1 | TGTGCCAGCGGGGACAGAAAGAACACTGAAGCTTTCTTT | CASGDRKNTEAFF
NA | TRBJ2-5 | NA | TRBV10-3 | TGTGCCATCAGTGTCGGGCAGGGAGGTCAAGAGACCCAGTACTTC | CAISVGQGGQETQYF
NA | TRBJ2-7 | once | TRBV30 | TGTGCCTGGAAACAGGCCACCTACGAGCAGTACTTC | CAWKQATYEQYF
TRBD2 | TRBJ2-1 | once | TRBV29-1 | TGCAGCGCCCACAGGCTAGCGGGAGTTGAAGGTGAGCAGTTCTTC | CSAHRLAGVEGEQFF
TRBD1 | TRBJ2-5 | NA | TRBV15 | TGTGCCACCAGCAGACACAACAGGGGTTTTGAGACCCAGTACTTC | CATSRHNRGFETQYF
NA | TRBJ2-7 | NA | TRBV7-6 | TGTGCCAGCAGCCCCATCGGGAACGAGCAGTACTTC | CASSPIGNEQYF
NA | TRBJ2-1 | NA | TRBV2 | TGTGCCAGCAGTGGAGGGGGGGTCTTC | CASSGGGVF
TRBD2 | TRBJ2-7 | NA | TRBV18 | TGTGCCAGCTCAGCAATCGCTAGCGGGAGAAGACCCTACGAGCAGTACTTC | CASSAIASGRRPYEQYF
NA | TRBJ1-5 | NA | TRBV7-2 | TGTGCCAGCAGCCCATCAGGGGTAGGCAATCAGCCCCAGCATTTT | CASSPSGVGNQPQHF
NA | TRBJ2-2 | NA | TRBV5-8 | TGTGCCAGCAGCTTGTCCGGCGGGGAGCTGTTTTTT | CASSLSGGELFF
TRBD2 | TRBJ2-3 | NA | TRBV7-3 | TGTGCCAGCAGCTTAATGTCTAGCGGGGGGCGGGGCACAGATACGCAGTATTTT | CASSLMSSGGRGTDTQYF
TRBD2 | TRBJ2-1 | NA | TRBV7-8 | TGTGCCAGCAGCTCAGGTCGTCTAGCGGGATACAATGAGCAGTTCTTC | CASSSGRLAGYNEQFF
NA | TRBJ1-6 | NA | TRBV27 | TGTGCCAGCAGTTTCGACAAGGACAGTAATTCACCCCTCCACTTT | CASSFDKDSNSPLHF
TRBD1 | TRBJ2-2 | NA | TRBV7-8 | TGTGCCAGCAGCCCTCGGGACAGGGGGAACGGGGAGCTGTTTTTT | CASSPRDRGNGELFF
TRBD2 | TRBJ2-1 | NA | TRBV14 | TGTGCCAGCAGCCGAGGGACTAGCTCCTACAATGAGCAGTTCTTC | CASSRGTSSYNEQFF
NA | TRBJ1-1 | NA | TRBV5-6 | TGTGCCAGCAGCTTCTACAGGGAACGGTACACTGAAGCTTTCTTT | CASSFYRERYTEAFF
TRBD1 | TRBJ2-2 | NA | TRBV23-1 | TGCGCCAGCAGTCAATTCTCCCGAATACAGGGGATCGGTCCCGGGGAGCTGTTTTTT | CASSQFSRIQGIGPGELFF
NA | TRBJ1-5 | NA | TRBV18 | TGTGCCAGCTCACCAATGGGGGGGAGTCAGCCCCAGCATTTT | CASSPMGGSQPQHF
TRBD1 | TRBJ2-5 | once | TRBV4-3 | TGCGCCAGCAGCCAAGTCGGGACAGGGATGGAGACCCAGTACTTC | CASSQVGTGMETQYF
NA | TRBJ2-3 | NA | TRBV5-1 | TGCGCCAGCAGCTACGGGACTCGCACAGATACGCAGTATTTT | CASSYGTRTDTQYF
NA | TRBJ2-7 | NA | TRBV27 | TGTGCCAGCAGTTTAAGGCAGGCAGCCTCCTACGAGCAGTACTTC | CASSLRQAASYEQYF
TRBD2 | TRBJ2-6 | NA | TRBV11-2 | TGTGCCAGCAACCAACTAGCGGGAGGGAGCTCTGGGGCCAACGTCCTGACTTTC | CASNQLAGGSSGANVLTF
TRBD1 | TRBJ1-5 | NA | TRBV6-5 | TGTGCCAGCAGTTATACAGGGGTTGGTCAGCCCCAGCATTTT | CASSYTGVGQPQHF
NA | TRBJ1-4 | NA | TRBV6-1 | TGTGCCAGCAGTGTGACAGATAATGAAAAACTGTTTTTT | CASSVTDNEKLFF
TRBD2 | TRBJ2-5 | NA | TRBV19 | TGTGCCAGTAGTTGGGGGGGGAAAGAGACCCAGTACTTC | CASSWGGKETQYF
NA | TRBJ2-3 | NA | TRBV30 | TGTGCCTGGAGAATGGGGACTTCGAGAGGCACAGATACGCAGTATTTT | CAWRMGTSRGTDTQYF
NA | TRBJ2-1 | NA | TRBV5-4 | TGTGCCAGCAGCCCGAAACCGGGACACGGGGTCTATGAGCAGTTCTTC | CASSPKPGHGVYEQFF
TRBD2 | TRBJ2-2 | NA | TRBV11-1 | TGTGCCAGCAGCCGAACAAGCGGGGGGGCGGGCACCGGGGAGCTGTTTTTT | CASSRTSGGAGTGELFF
TRBD2 | TRBJ2-7 | NA | TRBV6-1 | TGTGCCAGCCCGGGGGGGGGAGGGCCCCCCAGCGAGCAGTACTTC | CASPGGGGPPSEQYF
TRBD2 | TRBJ2-7 | NA | TRBV29-1 | TGCAGCGTTGGGCTAGCGGGAGTTGAGCAGTACTTC | CSVGLAGVEQYF
TRBD2 | TRBJ2-1 | NA | TRBV18 | TGTGCCAGCTTTCCACCCGCGACTAGCCGCAACAATGAGCAGTTCTTC | CASFPPATSRNNEQFF